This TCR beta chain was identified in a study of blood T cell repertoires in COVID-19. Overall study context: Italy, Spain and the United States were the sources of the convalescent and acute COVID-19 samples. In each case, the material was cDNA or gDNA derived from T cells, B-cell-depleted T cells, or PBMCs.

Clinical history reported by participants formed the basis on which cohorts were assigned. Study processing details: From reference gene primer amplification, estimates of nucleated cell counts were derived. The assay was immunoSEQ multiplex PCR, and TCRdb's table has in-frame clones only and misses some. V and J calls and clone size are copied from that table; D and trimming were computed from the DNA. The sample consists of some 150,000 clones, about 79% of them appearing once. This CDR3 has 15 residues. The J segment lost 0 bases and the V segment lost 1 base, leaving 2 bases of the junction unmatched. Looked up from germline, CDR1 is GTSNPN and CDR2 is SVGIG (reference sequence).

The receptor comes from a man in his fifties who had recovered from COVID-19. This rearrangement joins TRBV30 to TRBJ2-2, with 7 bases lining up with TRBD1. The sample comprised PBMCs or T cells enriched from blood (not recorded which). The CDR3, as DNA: TGTGCCTGGAGTGCAGGGGGAGCGAACACCGGGGAGCTGTTTTTT. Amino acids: CAWSAGGANTGELFF.